Sequencing of this T cell receptor (beta chain) was carried out in a study of regulatory T cells in long-lasting Graves disease. The CDR3 runs to 12 residues. The ends were cut back, 5 bases at V and 9 bases at J, with 13 bases in the middle. Germline-derived CDR1 and CDR2 are MNHEY and SVGEGT. Documented time point: persistent/refractory GD, antithyroid drugs over 5 years with positive TRAb. PBMC RNA served as the TCR library source. Around 9.8 milliliters of peripheral blood were taken and placed in EDTA tubes. Construction of TCR beta libraries relied on iRepertoire HTBI primers and on Arm-PCR targeting CDR3 regions. Original processing methods: Samples revealed 62 TRBV and over 12 TRBJ segments. Using its own MiXCR run on the multiplex PCR reads, TCRdb lists one record per CDR3 protein. TCRdb, not the authors, supplied the V and J calls. Altogether 700,000 or so distinct CDR3 sequences are present, about 32% being singletons, with the ten largest covering roughly 46%.

The sequence came from a female donor with Graves disease. The specimen comprised peripheral blood mononuclear cells (PBMCs), sampled when the disease was refractory, from a patient treated with antithyroid drugs. V gene TRBV6-2 or TRBV6-3 combines with J gene TRBJ1-1; unclear D gene. The CDR3 region has the DNA TGTGCCAGCAGTGAAAATCGGTGGAAAGCTTTCTTT. Translated, it gives CASSENRWKAFF.